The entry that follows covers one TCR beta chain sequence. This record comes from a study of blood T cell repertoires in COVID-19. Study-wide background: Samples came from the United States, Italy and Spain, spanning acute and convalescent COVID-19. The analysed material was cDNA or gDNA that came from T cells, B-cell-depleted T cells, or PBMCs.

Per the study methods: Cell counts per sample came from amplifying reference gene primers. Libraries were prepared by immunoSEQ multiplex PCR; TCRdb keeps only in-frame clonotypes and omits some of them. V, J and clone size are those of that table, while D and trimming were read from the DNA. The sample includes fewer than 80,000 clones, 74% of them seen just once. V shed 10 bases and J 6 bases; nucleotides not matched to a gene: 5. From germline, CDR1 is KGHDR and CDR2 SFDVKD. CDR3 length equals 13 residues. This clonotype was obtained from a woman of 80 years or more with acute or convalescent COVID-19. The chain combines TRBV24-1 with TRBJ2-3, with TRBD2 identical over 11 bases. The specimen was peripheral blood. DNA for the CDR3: TGTGCCACAGGGACTAGCGGAACCGATACGCAGTATTTT. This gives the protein CATGTSGTDTQYF.